This T cell receptor (beta chain) stems from a study of T-cell memory formation after mild COVID-19. Whole-study context: Largely donor-specific TCR clusters were found.

The CDR3 is 14 amino acids. Germline-derived CDR1 and CDR2 are GTSNPN and SVGIG (reference sequence). The V and J ends lost 4 bases and 8 bases, in that order; junction bases with no gene match: 10. Study-wide findings and caveats: Some clones that responded were present in memory (sampled pre-infection), which suggests cross-reactive memory joined. Clones shrinking between day 15 and 85 showed a balanced CD4/CD8 split, and those that grew later tilted toward CD4+.

On this clonotype: The antigen is not known.

TCRalpha and TCRbeta libraries used 5'RACE with constant-segment primers and UMIs. TCRdb passed the 5' RACE reads through MiXCR, listing each CDR3 protein once. In the table there are about 400,000 distinct CDR3 sequences, about 24% of which are singletons. V gene TRBV30 combines with J gene TRBJ2-2, with 7 bases that match TRBD1. The origin of this receptor is an adult woman who had mild COVID-19 (a few samples of this study predate the infection). Cell type and time point are not known. The sample consisted of PBMCs or a T cell subset sorted from them (not recorded which). The CDR3 region has the DNA TGTGCCTGGACCGGACAGGCTAAATCGGGGGAGCTGTTTTTT. Translation gives CAWTGQAKSGELFF. Looking up the rest from reference TRBV30 and TRBJ2-2 gives the full variable domain: SQTIHQWPATLVQPVGSPLSLECTVEGTSNPNLYWYRQAAGRGLQLLFYSVGIGQISSEVPQNLSASRPQDRQFILSSKKLLLSDSGFYLCAWTGQAKSGELFFGEGSRLTVL.